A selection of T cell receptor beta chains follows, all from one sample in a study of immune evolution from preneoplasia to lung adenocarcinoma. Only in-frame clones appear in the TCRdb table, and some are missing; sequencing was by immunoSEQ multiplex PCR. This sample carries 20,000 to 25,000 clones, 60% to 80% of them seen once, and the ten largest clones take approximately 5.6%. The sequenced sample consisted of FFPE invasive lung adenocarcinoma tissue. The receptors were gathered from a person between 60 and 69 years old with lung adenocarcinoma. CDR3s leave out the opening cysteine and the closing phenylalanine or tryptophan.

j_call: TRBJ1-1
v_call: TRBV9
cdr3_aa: ASSPMTGEAF

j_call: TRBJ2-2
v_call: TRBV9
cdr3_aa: ASSPRGGHTGELF

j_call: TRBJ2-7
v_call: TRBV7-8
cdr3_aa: ASSFLYEQY

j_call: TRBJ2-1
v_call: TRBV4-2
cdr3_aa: ASSPLSGTGNHNEQF

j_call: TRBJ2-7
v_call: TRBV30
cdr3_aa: AWSVGATHYEQY

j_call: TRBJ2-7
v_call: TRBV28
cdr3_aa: ASSPTGTGGYEQY

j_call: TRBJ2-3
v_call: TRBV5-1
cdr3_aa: ASSAGPAAGTQY

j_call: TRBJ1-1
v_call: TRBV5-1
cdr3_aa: ASSSVQGLNTEAF

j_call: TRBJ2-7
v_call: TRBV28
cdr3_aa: ASSPLGVRVREQY

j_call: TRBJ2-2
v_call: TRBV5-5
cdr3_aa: ASSLEQPGELF

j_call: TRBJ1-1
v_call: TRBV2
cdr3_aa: ASNPRNTEAF

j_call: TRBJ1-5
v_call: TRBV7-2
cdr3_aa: ASSTDQGLPQH

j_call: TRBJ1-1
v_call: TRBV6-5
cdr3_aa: ASNIRGIWETEAF

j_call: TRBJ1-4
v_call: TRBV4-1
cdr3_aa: ASSQSSYNEKLF

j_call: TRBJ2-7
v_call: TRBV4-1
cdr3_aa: ASSHRETYEQY

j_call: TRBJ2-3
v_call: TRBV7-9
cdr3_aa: ASSLFGADTQY

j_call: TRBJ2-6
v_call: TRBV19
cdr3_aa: ASHIRGSPGANVLT

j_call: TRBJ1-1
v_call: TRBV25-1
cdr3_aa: ASSESGKNTEAF

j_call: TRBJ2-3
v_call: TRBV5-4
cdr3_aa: ASSLGAGVSTDTQY

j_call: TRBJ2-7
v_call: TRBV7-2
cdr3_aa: ASSPGQGGSYEQY

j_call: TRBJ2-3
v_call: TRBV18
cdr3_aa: ASSLFVVAEDTQY

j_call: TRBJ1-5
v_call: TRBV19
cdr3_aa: ASSKDPGGAGSSNQPQH

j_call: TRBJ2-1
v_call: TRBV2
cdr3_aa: ASRDRGGHKQF

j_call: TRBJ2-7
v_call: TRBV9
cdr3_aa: ASSVGDSISYEQY

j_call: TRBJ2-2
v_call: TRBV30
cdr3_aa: AWRRASNTGELF

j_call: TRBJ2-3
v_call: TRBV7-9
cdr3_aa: ASSFGALGTQY

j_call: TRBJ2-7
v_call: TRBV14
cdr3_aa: ASSNSAGSYEQY

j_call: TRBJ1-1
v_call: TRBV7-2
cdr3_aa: ASSPRQGVRAEAF

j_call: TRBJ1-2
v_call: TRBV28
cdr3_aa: ASSAHGTGGLGGYT

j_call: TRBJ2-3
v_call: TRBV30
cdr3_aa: AWSSRYNIGSTDTQY

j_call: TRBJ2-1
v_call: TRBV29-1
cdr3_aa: SVAFGFRSYNEQF

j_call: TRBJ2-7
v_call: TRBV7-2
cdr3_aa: ASSSYRGRHPTEQY

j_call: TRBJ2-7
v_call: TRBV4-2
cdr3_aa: ASSFSERESEQY

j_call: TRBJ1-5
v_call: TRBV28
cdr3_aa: ASSLDSRQPQH

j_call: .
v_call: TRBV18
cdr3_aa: ASSLDRGLSYEQY

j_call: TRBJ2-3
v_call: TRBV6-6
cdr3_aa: ASSLGHQLSTDTQY

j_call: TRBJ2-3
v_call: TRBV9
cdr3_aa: ASSVSTSGGGRTDTQY

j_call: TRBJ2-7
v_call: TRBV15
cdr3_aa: ATSRDKGYEQY

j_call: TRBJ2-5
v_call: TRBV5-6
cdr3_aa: ASSTTVQETQY

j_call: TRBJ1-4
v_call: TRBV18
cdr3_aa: ASSGASTPQKLF

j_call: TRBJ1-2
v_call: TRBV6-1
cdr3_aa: ASKRDRNYGYT

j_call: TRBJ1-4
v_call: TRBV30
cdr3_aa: AWSVGGTNEKLF

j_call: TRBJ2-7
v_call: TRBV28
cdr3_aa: ASSSGGTGRHEQY

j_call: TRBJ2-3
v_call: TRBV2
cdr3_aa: ASTEYGLAGDTQY

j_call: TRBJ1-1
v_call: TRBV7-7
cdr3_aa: ASSRDQGTEAF

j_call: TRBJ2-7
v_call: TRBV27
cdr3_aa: ASRTGDEQY

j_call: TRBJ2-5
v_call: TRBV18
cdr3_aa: ASSPYGQETQY

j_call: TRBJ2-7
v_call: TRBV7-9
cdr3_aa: ASSRDRGSSYEQY

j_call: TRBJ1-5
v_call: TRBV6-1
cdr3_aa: ASTIGHTNQPQH

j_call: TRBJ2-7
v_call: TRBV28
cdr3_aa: ASSLIGEQY

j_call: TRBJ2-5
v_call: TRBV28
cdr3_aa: ASSFFDRGQETQY

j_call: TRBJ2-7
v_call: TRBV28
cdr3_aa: ASSVPYGQDAYEQY

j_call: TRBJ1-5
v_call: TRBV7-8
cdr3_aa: ASSLSGGAGNQPQH

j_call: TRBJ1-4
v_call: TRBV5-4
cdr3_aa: ASRIQGNEKLF

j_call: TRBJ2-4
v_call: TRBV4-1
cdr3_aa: ASSQDRGVRAVAKNIQY

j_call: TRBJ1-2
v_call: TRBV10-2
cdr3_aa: ASSLGQSLANYGYT

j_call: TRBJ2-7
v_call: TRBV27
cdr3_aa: ASSPDRAGSYEQY